This entry lists 3 T cell receptor beta chains sequenced from one sample in a study of shared clonotypes between healthy human individuals. Naive CD8 cells, CD45RO-negative and positively selected for CCR7, excluded terminally differentiated effector memory CD45RA+ cells. Assay used: immunoSEQ multiplex PCR; TCRdb lists only in-frame clones, some missing. This sample has 1.5 million to 2.5 million clones, with over 85% found just once. Sequenced sample: naive CD8+ T cells sorted from blood. These receptor sequences come from a young man in good health.

The CDR3 sequence is CASSISGSDTGELFF. The CDR3 DNA sequence: TGTGCCAGTAGTATCAGCGGGAGCGACACCGGGGAGCTGTTTTTT. The chain joins TRBV19 to TRBJ2-2, with 8 bases lining up with TRBD2. J lost 3 bases, V lost 3 bases, and 3 bases had no gene match. The CDR3 loop spans 15 amino acids. The V gene's germline CDR1 is LNHDA and CDR2 SQIVND (reference sequence). The full variable domain, in which reference TRBV19 and TRBJ2-2 provide the parts outside the CDR3, is DGGITQSPKYLFRKEGQNVTLSCEQNLNHDAMYWYRQDPGQGLRLIYYSQIVNDFQKGDIAEGYSVSREKKESFPLTVTSAQKNPTAFYLCASSISGSDTGELFFGEGSRLTVL.

A single count supports this clone. The chain combines TRBV11-2 with TRBJ2-1, with 12 positions matching TRBD2. Germline-derived CDR1 and CDR2 are SGHAT and FQNNGV. The trim removed 5 bases at V and 9 bases at J, leaving 14 bases unmatched. There are 17 residues in the CDR3. DNA for the CDR3: TGTGCCAGCAGCCCGCTAGCGGGAGGGCCAGGAGACCCTGAGCAGTTCTTC. Amino acids: CASSPLAGGPGDPEQFF.

J is TRBJ2-5 and V is TRBV27; D possibly corresponds to TRBD1 (6 bases). The CDR3 loop spans 15 amino acids. Per the germline V gene, CDR1 is MNHEY and CDR2 is SMNVEV (reference sequence). Trimming left V 5 bases short and J 4 bases short, with 17 bases between. The CDR3 DNA follows: TGTGCCAGCAGTCACACAGGGAGATCGCTAGAGACCCAGTACTTC. It is translated as CASSHTGRSLETQYF.